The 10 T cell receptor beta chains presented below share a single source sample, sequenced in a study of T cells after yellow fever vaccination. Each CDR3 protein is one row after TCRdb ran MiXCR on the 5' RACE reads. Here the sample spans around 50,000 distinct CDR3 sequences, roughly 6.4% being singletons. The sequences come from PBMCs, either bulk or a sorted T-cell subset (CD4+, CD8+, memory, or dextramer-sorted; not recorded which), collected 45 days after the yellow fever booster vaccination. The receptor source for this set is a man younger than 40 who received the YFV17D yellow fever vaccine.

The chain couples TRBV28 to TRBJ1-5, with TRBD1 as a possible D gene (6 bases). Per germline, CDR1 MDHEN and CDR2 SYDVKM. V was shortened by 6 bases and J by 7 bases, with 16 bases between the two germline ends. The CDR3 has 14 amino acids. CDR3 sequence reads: CASRVGTFSQPQHF. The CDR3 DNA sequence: TGTGCCAGCAGAGTGGGGACATTCTCCCAGCCCCAGCATTTT. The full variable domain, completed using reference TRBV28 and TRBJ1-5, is DVKVTQSSRYLVKRTGEKVFLECVQDMDHENMFWYRQDPGLGLRLIYFSYDVKMKEKGDIPEGYSVSREKKERFSLILESASTNQTSMYLCASRVGTFSQPQHFGDGTRLSIL.

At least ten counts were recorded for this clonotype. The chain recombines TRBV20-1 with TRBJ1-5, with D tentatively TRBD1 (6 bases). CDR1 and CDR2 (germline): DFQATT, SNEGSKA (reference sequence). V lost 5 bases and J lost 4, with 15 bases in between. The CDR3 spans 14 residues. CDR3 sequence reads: CSAQKTGSNQPQHF. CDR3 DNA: TGCAGTGCTCAAAAGACAGGATCTAATCAGCCCCAGCATTTT.

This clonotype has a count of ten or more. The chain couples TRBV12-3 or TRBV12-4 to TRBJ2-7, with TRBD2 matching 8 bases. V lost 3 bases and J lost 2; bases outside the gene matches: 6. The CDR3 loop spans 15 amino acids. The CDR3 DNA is TGTGCCAGCAGTTTCACAGCGGGAGACACCTACGAGCAGTACTTC. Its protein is CASSFTAGDTYEQYF.

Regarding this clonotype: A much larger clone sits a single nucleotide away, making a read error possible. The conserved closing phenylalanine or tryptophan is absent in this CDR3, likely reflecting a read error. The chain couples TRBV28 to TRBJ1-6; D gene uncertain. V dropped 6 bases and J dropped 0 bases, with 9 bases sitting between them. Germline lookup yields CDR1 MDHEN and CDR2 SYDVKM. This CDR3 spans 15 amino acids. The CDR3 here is CASRPSGSYNSPLHL. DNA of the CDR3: TGTGCCAGCAGACCCTCTGGCTCCTATAATTCACCCCTCCACCTT.

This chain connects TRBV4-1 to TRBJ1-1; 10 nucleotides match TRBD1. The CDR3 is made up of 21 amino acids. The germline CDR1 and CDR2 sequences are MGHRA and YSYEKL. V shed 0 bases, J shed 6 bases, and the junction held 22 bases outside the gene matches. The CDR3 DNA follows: TGCGCCAGCAGCCAAGACCGGGTCCCGGGCGGGACAGGGGCTCCGGCCGCTGAAGCTTTCTTT. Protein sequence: CASSQDRVPGGTGAPAAEAFF.

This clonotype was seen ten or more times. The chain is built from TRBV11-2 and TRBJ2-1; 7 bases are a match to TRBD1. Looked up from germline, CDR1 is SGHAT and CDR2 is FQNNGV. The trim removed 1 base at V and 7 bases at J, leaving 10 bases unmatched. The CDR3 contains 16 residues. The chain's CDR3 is CASSLGRGAGGNEQFF. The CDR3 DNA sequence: TGTGCCAGCAGCTTAGGGCGAGGGGCAGGGGGTAATGAGCAGTTCTTC.

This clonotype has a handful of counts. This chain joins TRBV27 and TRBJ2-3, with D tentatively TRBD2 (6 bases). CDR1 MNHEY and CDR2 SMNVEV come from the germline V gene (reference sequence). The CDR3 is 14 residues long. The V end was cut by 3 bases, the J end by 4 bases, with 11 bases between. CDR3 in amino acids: CASSFPGAADTQYF. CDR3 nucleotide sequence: TGTGCCAGCAGTTTTCCGGGAGCGGCAGATACGCAGTATTTT.

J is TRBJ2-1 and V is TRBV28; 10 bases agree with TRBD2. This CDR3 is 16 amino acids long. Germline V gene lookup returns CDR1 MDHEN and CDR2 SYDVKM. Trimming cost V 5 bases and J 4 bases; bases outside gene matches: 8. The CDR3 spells CASSPRLAGSYNEQFF. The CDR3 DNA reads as TGTGCCAGCAGTCCGAGACTAGCGGGCTCTTACAATGAGCAGTTCTTC.

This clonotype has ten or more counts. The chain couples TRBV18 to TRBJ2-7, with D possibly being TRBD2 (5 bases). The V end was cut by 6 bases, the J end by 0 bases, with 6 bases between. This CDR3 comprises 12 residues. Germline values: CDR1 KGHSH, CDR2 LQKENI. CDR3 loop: CASSTTSYEQYF. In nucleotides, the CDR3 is TGTGCCAGCTCGACTACCTCCTACGAGCAGTACTTC.

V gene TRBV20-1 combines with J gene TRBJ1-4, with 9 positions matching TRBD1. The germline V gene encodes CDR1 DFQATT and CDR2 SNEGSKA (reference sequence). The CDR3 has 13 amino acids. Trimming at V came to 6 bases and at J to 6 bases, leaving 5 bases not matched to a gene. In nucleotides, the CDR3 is TGCAGTGCCACGGACAGGGGAGATGAAAAACTGTTTTTT. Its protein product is CSATDRGDEKLFF.